The rows below give T cell receptor beta chains drawn from one sample of a study of blood T cell repertoires in COVID-19. Sequenced by immunoSEQ multiplex PCR; TCRdb stores in-frame clones only, minus some. This sample carries 230,000 or so clones, around 82% of them seen once, and the ten largest clones take 3.4%. The sequenced sample was PBMCs or T cells enriched from blood (not recorded which). Every receptor here comes from a man in his fifties who had recovered from COVID-19. CDR3s include the opening cysteine and the closing phenylalanine or tryptophan. The D gene is left open where the match is weak. The size of a clone is reported for some rows only, either as once, few or many, or as a class for expanded clones.

V	D	J	size	DNA	CDR3
TRBV7-8	TRBD1	TRBJ1-4	NA	TGTGCCAGCAGCTCCGGACAGGGGCAAATGAGGGCCGAAAAACTGTTTTTT	CASSSGQGQMRAEKLFF
TRBV11-3	NA	TRBJ2-3	NA	TGTGCCAGCAGCTTATCGGCAGATACGCAGTATTTT	CASSLSADTQYF
TRBV29-1	TRBD1	TRBJ1-5	few	TGCAGCGTTGGCCAGGGGGGGCCCCAGCATTTT	CSVGQGGPQHF
TRBV4-1	NA	TRBJ1-3	NA	TGCGCCAGCAGTGAAACAGGGAGTTATGGAAACACCATATATTTT	CASSETGSYGNTIYF
TRBV5-4	NA	TRBJ2-3	NA	TGTGCCAGCAGCTTACAGGGAGGGGGTACGCAGTATTTT	CASSLQGGGTQYF
TRBV28	TRBD1	TRBJ1-1	NA	TGTGCCAGCAGGGAGACCCCGGGGACAGGGAGGACTGAAGCTTTCTTT	CASRETPGTGRTEAFF
TRBV7-9	TRBD1	TRBJ2-3	NA	TGTGCCAGCAGTTCAATATCACAGGGGATGGATACGCAGTATTTT	CASSSISQGMDTQYF
TRBV11-2	NA	TRBJ2-7	NA	TGTGCCAGCAGCCCGCTCAGCTACGAGCAGTACTTC	CASSPLSYEQYF
TRBV18	TRBD1	TRBJ2-1	NA	TGTGCCAGCTCACCAAGAGACAGGGGGTTTCAGTTCTTC	CASSPRDRGFQFF
TRBV27	TRBD2	TRBJ2-5	NA	TGTGCCAGCAGTTCCGGACTAGCTCGGGAGACCCAGTACTTC	CASSSGLARETQYF
TRBV7-2	TRBD1	TRBJ1-5	NA	TGTGCCAGCAGCCCCGAGGGACAGGGGTATCAGCCCCAGCATTTT	CASSPEGQGYQPQHF
TRBV27	NA	TRBJ2-7	NA	TGTGCCAGCAGTTTATCCACTGGCTCCTACGAGCAGTACTTC	CASSLSTGSYEQYF
TRBV5-1	NA	TRBJ1-5	NA	TGCGCCAGCAGACCGGGATCAAATCAGCCCCAGCATTTT	CASRPGSNQPQHF
TRBV12-3/TRBV12-4	NA	TRBJ1-5	NA	TGTGCCAGCAGTTTTGGCCAGGTTCAGCCCCAGCATTTT	CASSFGQVQPQHF
TRBV29-1	NA	TRBJ2-3	once	TGCAGCGTTGAAGATCTGGAGGGGTACACAGATACGCAGTATTTT	CSVEDLEGYTDTQYF
TRBV19	NA	TRBJ1-2	few	TGTGCCAGTAGTATTGAGGGAGGAGGCTATGGCTACACCTTC	CASSIEGGGYGYTF
TRBV28	TRBD1	TRBJ1-6	NA	TGTGCCAGCGTGGGCGCACGACAGGGCCTCGGAAATTCACCCCTCCACTTT	CASVGARQGLGNSPLHF
TRBV28	TRBD1	TRBJ1-1	NA	TGTGCCAGCAGTTACAGGGGGACACTGATGAACACTGAAGCTTTCTTT	CASSYRGTLMNTEAFF
TRBV5-6	TRBD1	TRBJ1-1	NA	TGTGCCAGCAGCCATAAAACCGGGACAGGGAAGGGTGAAGCTTTCTTT	CASSHKTGTGKGEAFF
TRBV5-5	TRBD2	TRBJ2-7	NA	TGTGCCAGCAGCTCTAGCGGACCCTACGAGCAGTACTTC	CASSSSGPYEQYF
TRBV6-1	NA	TRBJ2-5	NA	TGTGCCAGCAGTGACCCTTTCCAAGAGACCCAGTACTTC	CASSDPFQETQYF
TRBV5-1	TRBD2	TRBJ2-7	NA	TGCGCCAGCAGCCCGGGACTAGCGGGAAACTACGAGCAGTACTTC	CASSPGLAGNYEQYF
TRBV5-4	TRBD1	TRBJ1-2	NA	TGTGCCAGCAGGTCGGACAGGACGAACTATGGCTACACCTTC	CASRSDRTNYGYTF
TRBV7-2	TRBD1	TRBJ1-4	NA	TGTGCCAGCAGCCCCGACAGGGGGTATGAAAAACTGTTTTTT	CASSPDRGYEKLFF
TRBV7-9	TRBD1	TRBJ1-4	NA	TGTGCCAGCAGCTTGACAGGGGTTGAAAAACTGTTTTTT	CASSLTGVEKLFF
TRBV2	NA	TRBJ2-7	NA	TGTGCCAGCAGTGAGGCTCAGATTACCTACGAGCAGTACTTC	CASSEAQITYEQYF
TRBV12-5	TRBD2	TRBJ2-5	NA	TGTGCTAGTGGTTTGGGACTAGCGGGGGGCCGGTGGCACTTC	CASGLGLAGGRWHF
TRBV7-9	TRBD1	TRBJ1-1	NA	TGTGCCAGCAGCCCGATGACAGGGTCAGCTGAAGCTTTCTTT	CASSPMTGSAEAFF
TRBV7-3	TRBD2	TRBJ2-1	NA	TGTGCCAGCAGCTCGATAGCGGGAATCCCTTACAATGAGCAGTTCTTC	CASSSIAGIPYNEQFF
TRBV25-1	NA	TRBJ2-7	NA	TGTGCCAGCAGTGAATGGGAAAAGGGGGTCCACGAGCAGTACTTC	CASSEWEKGVHEQYF
TRBV2	NA	TRBJ1-5	NA	TGTGCCAGCCGTCCACAGGGTTCCAGCAATCAGCCCCAGCATTTT	CASRPQGSSNQPQHF
TRBV27	TRBD1	TRBJ2-7	NA	TGTGCCAGCCGGGACAGGGCTTCTTACGAGCAGTACTTC	CASRDRASYEQYF
TRBV9	NA	TRBJ2-3	NA	TGTGCCAGCAGCGCTACCACTGCGAATACGCAGTATTTT	CASSATTANTQYF
TRBV4-1	TRBD2	TRBJ2-7	NA	TGCGCCAGCAGCCATCATAGCGGGAGCTACGAGCAGTACTTC	CASSHHSGSYEQYF
TRBV4-1	NA	TRBJ1-1	few	TGCGCCAGCAGCCAACCCCCCGGAGGGAACACTGAAGCTTTCTTT	CASSQPPGGNTEAFF
TRBV7-2	TRBD1	TRBJ2-7	NA	TGTGCCAGCAGCTTAAGGGGGCTCAACGAGCAGTACTTC	CASSLRGLNEQYF
TRBV27	NA	TRBJ2-7	NA	TGTGCCACGCGGGCCAGTGGGTACGAGCAGTACTTC	CATRASGYEQYF
TRBV7-8	TRBD1	TRBJ1-6	NA	TGTGCCAGCAGCTCCTCCGGACAGGGACTCTCGACCCTCCACTTT	CASSSSGQGLSTLHF
TRBV15	NA	TRBJ2-3	few	TGTGCCACCAGCGGGAAGAGGGGACTCGCGATCGCAGATACGCAGTATTTT	CATSGKRGLAIADTQYF
TRBV20-1	TRBD1	TRBJ1-2	NA	TGCAGTGCTAGTCCAGGGGGCGACTATGGCTACACCTTC	CSASPGGDYGYTF
TRBV19	NA	TRBJ1-2	NA	TGTGCCAGTAGTTATGGGGCCCTTTCCCCCAACTATGGCTACACCTTC	CASSYGALSPNYGYTF
TRBV27	TRBD1	TRBJ2-6	NA	TGTGCCAGCAGTACCCCCCGGGACAGTGCCTCTGGGGCCAACGTCCTGACTTTC	CASSTPRDSASGANVLTF
TRBV19	TRBD2	TRBJ2-7	NA	TGTGCCAGTATTATGACTAGCGGGAGTTTCCACGAGCAGTACTTC	CASIMTSGSFHEQYF
TRBV9	TRBD2	TRBJ2-5	NA	TGTGCCAGCAGCGTAAATCGTGGGGAGCGGGAGGCCCAGTACTTC	CASSVNRGEREAQYF
TRBV19	NA	TRBJ1-5	once	TGTGCCAGTACCCCGGGGAGTCTAGGAAGCAATCAGCCCCAGCATTTT	CASTPGSLGSNQPQHF
TRBV7-9	NA	TRBJ2-5	few	TGTGCCAGCAGCCCCAAACTTGCAGGGGAGACCCAGTACTTC	CASSPKLAGETQYF
TRBV27	NA	TRBJ1-1	NA	TGTGCCAGCAGTTCCTCACAGGGTTACACTGAAGCTTTCTTT	CASSSSQGYTEAFF
TRBV30	TRBD1	TRBJ2-6	NA	TGTGCCTGGAAAGGAACAGGGGGCTTTGGGGCCAACGTCCTGACTTTC	CAWKGTGGFGANVLTF
TRBV5-1	TRBD2	TRBJ2-1	NA	TGCGCCAGCAGCTTGGGCCCGGGAGGGCACAATGAGCAGTTCTTC	CASSLGPGGHNEQFF
TRBV11-2	NA	TRBJ1-2	NA	TGTGCCAGCAGCTACCCGGCAGGGATGTATGGCTACACCTTC	CASSYPAGMYGYTF
TRBV6-5	NA	TRBJ1-1	NA	TGTGCCAGCAGTTACGGGAGGGGTAGCGGTGAAGCTTTCTTT	CASSYGRGSGEAFF
TRBV5-1	TRBD2	TRBJ2-7	NA	TGCGCCAGCAGCTTGGCTCTCTCGTCGGGACGGGAGGGCGGCTTCTACGAGCAGTACTTC	CASSLALSSGREGGFYEQYF
TRBV3-1/TRBV3-2	TRBD1	TRBJ1-1	NA	TGTGCCAGCAGCCAAATGACAGGGATTGGTGAAGCTTTCTTT	CASSQMTGIGEAFF
TRBV4-3	TRBD2	TRBJ2-7	once	TGCGCCAGCAGCCAAGACCCTCCGGGACTAGCGGGATTTGGAAGCTCCTACGAGCAGTACTTC	CASSQDPPGLAGFGSSYEQYF